A single sample is the source of the 23 T cell receptor beta chains below, sequenced in a study of OX40 agonist ivuxolimab in advanced cancers. Generated by immunoSEQ multiplex PCR, the TCRdb table keeps only in-frame clones and is missing some. Among around 80,000 clones listed, about 88% were seen once. The sample here was CD4+ or CD8+ T cells sorted from blood, taken in a trial of the OX40 agonist ivuxolimab. These receptors all come from an adult with an advanced solid tumor such as melanoma, head and neck, liver or kidney cancer.

This chain joins TRBV28 and TRBJ1-2, with D hard to call. CDR1 is MDHEN and CDR2 is SYDVKM in the germline V gene. Trimming took off 10 bases at V and 1 base at J, with 13 bases between the two ends. The CDR3 is 13 amino acids. The CDR3 spells CATLVRGNYGYTF. In nucleotides, the CDR3 is TGTGCCACCTTAGTCCGGGGTAACTATGGCTACACCTTC.

This chain uses TRBV11-2 with TRBJ2-6; no definite D call. Trimming removed 2 bases from V and 4 bases from J, with 6 bases in between. Germline V gene lookup returns CDR1 SGHAT and CDR2 FQNNGV. This CDR3 is 14 amino acids long. CDR3 sequence: CASSLLRGANVLTF. The CDR3 coding sequence is TGTGCCAGCAGCTTACTAAGGGGGGCCAACGTCCTGACTTTC.

The chain has TRBV29-1 and TRBJ1-1; D might be TRBD1 (6 bases). Per the germline V gene, CDR1 is SQVTM and CDR2 is ANQGSEA. V lost 7 bases and J 4 bases, leaving 13 bases between the germline ends. The CDR3 has 12 residues. CDR3 coding DNA: TGCAGCGGGGGACAAATAGGCACTGAAGCTTTCTTT. Protein product: CSGGQIGTEAFF.

This clone was found once. The J gene is TRBJ2-1, the V gene TRBV19; 10 positions match TRBD1. Trimming cost V 4 bases and J 9 bases; bases outside gene matches: 3. The CDR3 totals 13 residues. Germline V gene data show CDR1 as LNHDA and CDR2 as SQIVND (reference sequence). The CDR3 is CASSTDRGREQFF. DNA of the CDR3: TGTGCCAGTAGTACCGACAGGGGGCGTGAGCAGTTCTTC.

V and J are TRBV29-1 and TRBJ2-1; tentative D call: TRBD2 (6 bases). The CDR3 runs to 16 residues. The V end was cut by 6 bases, the J end by 0 bases, with 18 bases between. Germline V lookup: CDR1 SQVTM, CDR2 ANQGSEA. The CDR3 sequence is CSVVLLANYSYNEQFF. DNA of the CDR3: TGCAGCGTCGTACTCCTAGCGAATTACTCCTACAATGAGCAGTTCTTC.

This clone was picked up many times. The CDR3 DNA sequence: TGTGCCAGCAGTCCAGACGGGTACGAGCAGTACTTC. Translation gives CASSPDGYEQYF. V gene TRBV7-2 combines with J gene TRBJ2-7; D uncertain. Germline assignment: CDR1 SGHTA and CDR2 FQGNSA. Trimming removed 6 bases from V and 4 bases from J, with 10 bases in between. The CDR3 runs to 12 residues.

This chain connects TRBV30 to TRBJ1-2, with D possibly matching TRBD1 (6 bases). Germline V lookup: CDR1 GTSNPN, CDR2 SVGIG (reference sequence). Trimming cost V 3 bases and J 2 bases, with 16 bases left between them. This CDR3 region has 15 residues. The CDR3: CAWSRGQTLNYGYTF. CDR3 DNA sequence: TGTGCCTGGAGCCGAGGACAGACCCTAAACTATGGCTACACCTTC.

The chain recombines TRBV5-6 with TRBJ2-1; D is ambiguous. V was pared by 0 bases and J by 3 bases, with 10 bases between. The length of the CDR3 is 15 residues. CDR1 and CDR2 (germline): SGHDT, YYEEEE. This chain's CDR3 is CASSLASVLYNEQFF. The CDR3 bases are TGTGCCAGCAGCTTGGCATCTGTCCTCTACAATGAGCAGTTCTTC.

CDR3 in DNA: TGCAGCGTTCTGGTCTCCTCTGGAAACACCATATATTTT. This sequence encodes CSVLVSSGNTIYF. The rearrangement joins TRBV29-1 to TRBJ1-3; no definite D call. This CDR3 comprises 13 residues. Germline CDR1 SQVTM, CDR2 ANQGSEA. The germline V and J ends were trimmed by 5 bases and 0 bases, with 8 bases remaining between them.

This rearrangement joins TRBV5-1 to TRBJ2-5; 7 bases agree with TRBD1. The CDR3 is 15 amino acids. The ends lost 1 base at V and 4 bases at J; junction bases unmatched: 7. The germline CDR1 and CDR2 sequences are SGHRS and YFSETQ. The CDR3 DNA reads TGCGCCAGCAGCTTGCACAGGGGATCGGGAGAGACCCAGTACTTC. As protein: CASSLHRGSGETQYF.

CDR3 in amino acids: CASRGGDREQYF. DNA for the CDR3: TGTGCCAGCAGGGGCGGGGATCGAGAGCAGTACTTC. This rearrangement joins TRBV6-4 to TRBJ2-7; TRBD2 is a possible D gene (6 bases). CDR3 length: 12 amino acids. Trimming cost V 6 bases and J 7 bases, with 13 bases left between them. Germline V gene lookup returns CDR1 MRHNA and CDR2 SNTAGT.

J is TRBJ1-5 and V is TRBV19, with 10 bases fitting TRBD1. The CDR3 extends over 15 amino acids. With 9 bases clipped from V and 8 bases from J, the junction kept 13 bases outside the gene matches. The germline gives CDR1 LNHDA, CDR2 SQIVND (reference sequence). This chain's CDR3 is CASLNLGTGEEPQHF. The CDR3 DNA reads TGTGCCAGCCTCAATCTGGGGACAGGGGAGGAGCCCCAGCATTTT. Variable domain in full (rest from reference TRBV19 and TRBJ1-5): DGGITQSPKYLFRKEGQNVTLSCEQNLNHDAMYWYRQDPGQGLRLIYYSQIVNDFQKGDIAEGYSVSREKKESFPLTVTSAQKNPTAFYLCASLNLGTGEEPQHFGDGTRLSIL.

The V call is TRBV5-4, the J call TRBJ2-3; a possible D gene is TRBD2 (5 bases). Per germline, CDR1 SGHNT and CDR2 YYREEE (reference sequence). V lost 0 bases and J 4 bases, leaving 12 bases between the germline ends. The CDR3 runs to 15 residues. This CDR3 is CASSLAGISADTQYF. For the CDR3, the DNA is TGTGCCAGCAGCTTGGCCGGGATCTCTGCAGATACGCAGTATTTT.

This clone was detected only a few times. Here the CDR3 reads CASGLEPNQPQHF. CDR3 nucleotides: TGTGCTAGTGGTTTGGAGCCGAATCAGCCCCAGCATTTT. The chain combines TRBV12-5 with TRBJ1-5; D is undetermined. The CDR3 is 13 amino acids. Looked up from germline, CDR1 is LGHNT and CDR2 is FRNRAP. V shed 1 base and J shed 4 bases, with 5 bases lying between them.

V is TRBV5-4 and J is TRBJ1-1; the match to TRBD1 covers 8 bases. Germline V gene lookup returns CDR1 SGHNT and CDR2 YYREEE (reference sequence). The CDR3 contains 15 residues. The ends lost 1 base at V and 3 bases at J; junction bases unmatched: 5. For the CDR3, the DNA is TGTGCCAGCAGCTTGCCCGAGACAGGGGACACTGAAGCTTTCTTT. Encoded protein: CASSLPETGDTEAFF.

Points on this clone: Other DNA sequences of this sample code for an identical CDR3. The chain recombines TRBV2 with TRBJ1-5; D not certain. The CDR3 is made up of 13 amino acids. Trimming removed 3 bases from V and 1 base from J, with 4 bases in between. Looked up from germline, CDR1 is SNHLY and CDR2 is FYNNEI. CDR3 nucleotide sequence: TGTGCCAGCAGTGACGACAGCAATCAGCCCCAGCATTTT. This translates into CASSDDSNQPQHF.

This clone was detected only once. The chain employs TRBV7-8 and TRBJ1-1; D unresolved. The CDR3 totals 14 residues. V gave up 2 bases and J gave up 1 base, with 8 bases separating them. Germline V gene lookup returns CDR1 SGHVS and CDR2 FQNEAQ. CDR3 nucleotides: TGTGCCAGCAGCTTACCGCTAAGGAACACTGAAGCTTTCTTT. Its translation is CASSLPLRNTEAFF.

The CDR3 sequence is CASSQVADSSYNEQFF. DNA of the CDR3: TGTGCCAGCAGCCAAGTAGCGGATAGCTCCTACAATGAGCAGTTCTTC. The J gene is TRBJ2-1, the V gene TRBV4-2, with D possibly TRBD2 on 6 matching bases. The CDR3 spans 16 residues. The germline V and J ends were trimmed by 1 base and 0 bases, with 10 bases remaining between them. Germline V gene data show CDR1 as LGHNA and CDR2 as YNFKEQ.

This rearrangement joins TRBV25-1 to TRBJ2-3; 7 bases match TRBD2. Germline lookup yields CDR1 MGHDK and CDR2 SYGVNS. V lost 5 bases to trimming and J lost 4 bases; unmatched junction nucleotides: 6. The CDR3 is made up of 14 amino acids. CDR3 DNA sequence: TGTGCCAGCAGTATCGAGGGAGGGGCAGATACGCAGTATTTT. Translating gives CASSIEGGADTQYF.

The genes are TRBV4-3 and TRBJ2-3; D is possibly TRBD2 (6 bases). V was clipped by 3 bases and J by 6 bases, with 10 bases between them. The CDR3 runs to 13 residues. In germline, CDR1 is LGHNA, CDR2 YSLEER. The DNA of the CDR3 is TGCGCCAGCAGCCAGCCGGGGAGGGATACGCAGTATTTT. Its translation: CASSQPGRDTQYF.

J is TRBJ2-5 and V is TRBV5-1; 7 bases match TRBD2. The trim removed 3 bases at V and 4 bases at J, leaving 6 bases unmatched. CDR1 is SGHRS and CDR2 is YFSETQ in the germline V gene. The CDR3 has 14 residues. CDR3 coding DNA: TGCGCCAGCAGCTCCGCTAGCGGATCAGAGACCCAGTACTTC. Protein product: CASSSASGSETQYF.

The chain combines TRBV7-2 with TRBJ2-5; 11 positions agree with TRBD2. This CDR3 spans 16 amino acids. V was clipped by 3 bases and J by 4 bases; unmatched bases: 7. CDR1 and CDR2 from the germline V gene are SGHTA and FQGNSA. CDR3 sequence: CASSLTSGAGGETQYF. The DNA for the CDR3 is TGTGCCAGCAGCTTGACTAGCGGGGCAGGGGGAGAGACCCAGTACTTC.

The chain links TRBV6-1 to TRBJ2-5; no clear D. The V end lost 6 bases, the J end lost 3 bases, and 5 bases lay between the germline ends. From germline, CDR1 is MNHNS and CDR2 SASEGT. The CDR3 length is 11 residues. In DNA form, the CDR3 reads TGTGCCAGCAGCCAAAAAGAGACCCAGTACTTC. This gives the protein CASSQKETQYF.